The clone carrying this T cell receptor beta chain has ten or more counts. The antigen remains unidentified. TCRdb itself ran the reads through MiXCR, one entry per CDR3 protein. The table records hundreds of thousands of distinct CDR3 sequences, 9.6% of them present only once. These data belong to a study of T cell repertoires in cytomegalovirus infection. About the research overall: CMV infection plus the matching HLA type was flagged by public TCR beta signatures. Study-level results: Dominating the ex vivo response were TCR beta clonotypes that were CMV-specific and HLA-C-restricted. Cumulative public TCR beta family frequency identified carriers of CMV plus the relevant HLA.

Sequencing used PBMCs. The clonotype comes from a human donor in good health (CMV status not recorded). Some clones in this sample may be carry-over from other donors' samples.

The CDR3 nucleotides are TGTGCCAGCAGCTTACAAGCGGGGGCCGGCTCCTACAATGAGCAGTTCTTC. Its translation: CASSLQAGAGSYNEQFF. The chain joins TRBV7-6 to TRBJ2-1, with TRBD2 matching over 8 bases. The germline CDR1 and CDR2 sequences are SGHVS and FNYEAQ. Germline trimming cut 2 bases from V and 0 bases from J; bases unmatched to any gene: 6. This CDR3 comprises 17 residues.